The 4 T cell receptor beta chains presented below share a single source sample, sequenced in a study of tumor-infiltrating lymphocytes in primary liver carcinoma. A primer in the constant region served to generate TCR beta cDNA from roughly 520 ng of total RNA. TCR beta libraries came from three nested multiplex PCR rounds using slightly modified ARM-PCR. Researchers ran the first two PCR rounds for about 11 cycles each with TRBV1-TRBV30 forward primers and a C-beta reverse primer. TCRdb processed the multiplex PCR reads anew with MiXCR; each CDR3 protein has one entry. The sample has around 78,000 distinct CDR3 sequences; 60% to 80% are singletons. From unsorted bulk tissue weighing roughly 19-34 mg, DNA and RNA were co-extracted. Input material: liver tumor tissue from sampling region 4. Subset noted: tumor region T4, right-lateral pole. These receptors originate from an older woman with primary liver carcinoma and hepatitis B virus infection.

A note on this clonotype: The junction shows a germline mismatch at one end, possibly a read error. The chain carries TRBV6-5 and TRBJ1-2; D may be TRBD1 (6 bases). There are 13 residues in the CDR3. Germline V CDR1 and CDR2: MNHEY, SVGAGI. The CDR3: CASSTGTFYDYTF. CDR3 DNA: TGTGCCAGCAGTACCGGGACATTCTATGACTACACCTTC.

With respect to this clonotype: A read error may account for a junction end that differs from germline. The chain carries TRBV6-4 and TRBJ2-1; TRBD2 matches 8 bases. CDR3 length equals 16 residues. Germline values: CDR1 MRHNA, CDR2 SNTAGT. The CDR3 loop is CASCERWSSGPNEQFF. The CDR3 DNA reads TGTGCCAGCTGTGAGAGGTGGTCTAGCGGGCCCAATGAGCAGTTCTTC.

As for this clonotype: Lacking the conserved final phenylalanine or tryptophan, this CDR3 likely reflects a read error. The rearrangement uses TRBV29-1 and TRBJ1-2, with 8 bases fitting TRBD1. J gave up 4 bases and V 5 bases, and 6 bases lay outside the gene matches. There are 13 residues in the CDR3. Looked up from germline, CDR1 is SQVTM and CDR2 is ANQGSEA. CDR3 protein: CSVWTGIPYGYTL. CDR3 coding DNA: TGCAGCGTTTGGACAGGGATCCCCTATGGCTACACCCTA.

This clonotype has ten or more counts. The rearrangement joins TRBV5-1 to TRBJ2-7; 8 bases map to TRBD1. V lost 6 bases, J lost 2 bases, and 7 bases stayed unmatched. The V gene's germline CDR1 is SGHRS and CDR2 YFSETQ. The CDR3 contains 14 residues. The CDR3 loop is CASMMGDRTYEQYF. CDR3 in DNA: TGCGCCAGCATGATGGGGGACAGGACCTACGAGCAGTACTTC.